This T cell receptor beta chain was identified during a study of control samples from healthy donors and cancer patients. Here immunoSEQ multiplex PCR was the method, and the copy in TCRdb shows in-frame clones only, minus some. The repertoire holds about 92,000 clones, with around 80% as singletons. The CDR3 is made up of 15 amino acids. V trimming: 4 bases; J trimming: 5 bases; junction bases outside the gene matches: 8. Germline CDR1 MNHEY, CDR2 SVGEGT. Sequenced sample: blood. The clonotype comes from a woman in her sixties or seventies in good health. This chain connects TRBV6-2 or TRBV6-3 to TRBJ1-1, with 9 bases identical to TRBD1. The CDR3 coding sequence is TGTGCCAGCAGTTCGTGGGACAGGGTACTAACTGAAGCTTTCTTT. Its protein is CASSSWDRVLTEAFF.